Below are 25 T cell receptor beta chains sequenced from a single sample in a study of blood T cells in healthy people across ages. The second PCR ran roughly 7 to 11 cycles with a sample-barcoded 5' primer and J-beta primers. TCRdb processed the 5' RACE reads anew with MiXCR; each CDR3 protein has one entry. Among around 1.5 million distinct CDR3 sequences listed, roughly 59% were seen once. The sequenced sample was blood. The receptors shown here come from a man aged 18 to 30 in good health.

The rearrangement uses TRBV28 and TRBJ1-2; D ambiguous. Trimming took off 2 bases at V and 10 bases at J, with 11 bases between the two ends. This CDR3 has 12 residues. Germline values: CDR1 MDHEN, CDR2 SYDVKM. CDR3 sequence reads: CASSLATTSYTF. The CDR3 bases are TGTGCCAGCAGTTTAGCAACTACCTCCTACACCTTC.

The CDR3 loop reads CASSPAGLGYEQYF. Written as DNA, the CDR3 is TGTGCCAGCAGTCCCGCGGGACTAGGCTACGAGCAGTACTTC. The chain carries TRBV7-2 and TRBJ2-7; 8 nucleotides match TRBD2. Germline V gene lookup returns CDR1 SGHTA and CDR2 FQGNSA. CDR3 size: 14 residues. The J segment lost 3 bases and the V segment lost 6 bases, leaving 7 bases of the junction unmatched.

This clonotype was recorded only once. This chain joins TRBV12-3 or TRBV12-4 and TRBJ2-1; 11 nucleotides align to TRBD2. After removal of 1 base from V and 0 bases from J, the junction contained 11 bases not matched to a gene. This CDR3 contains 20 residues. The CDR3 DNA reads TGTGCCAGCAGTTTAGGTATGGGACTAGCGGACCAAAGCTCCTACAATGAGCAGTTCTTC. This sequence encodes CASSLGMGLADQSSYNEQFF.

Only a few counts were recorded for this clonotype. V gene TRBV20-1 combines with J gene TRBJ2-1, with a tentative D call TRBD2 (5 bases). V was shortened by 6 bases and J by 12 bases, with 12 bases between the two germline ends. Germline-derived CDR1 and CDR2 are DFQATT and SNEGSKA (reference sequence). The length of the CDR3 is 10 residues. The CDR3 coding sequence is TGCAGTGCGGCACTAGGTGGGCAGTTCTTC. This encodes CSAALGGQFF.

The genes are TRBV11-2 and TRBJ2-3, with no clear D. Per germline, CDR1 SGHAT and CDR2 FQNNGV. Trimming cost V 4 bases and J 4 bases, with 9 bases left between them. The CDR3 totals 13 residues. In DNA, the CDR3 is TGTGCCAGCAGCTGCGACGCCGCAGATACGCAGTATTTT. It specifies CASSCDAADTQYF.

The V call is TRBV12-3 or TRBV12-4, the J call TRBJ2-7, with TRBD2 matching over 9 bases. Matching the DNA end better, TRBJ2-5 makes the J call doubtful. The CDR3 is 17 amino acids. This chain's CDR3 is CASSSAASGEGWETQYF. In nucleotides, the CDR3 is TGTGCCAGCAGTTCGGCGGCTAGCGGGGAAGGGTGGGAGACCCAGTACTTC.

The chain links TRBV10-2 to TRBJ2-4; a possible D gene is TRBD1 (6 bases). The J call may be incorrect, as the DNA end agrees better with TRBJ2-7. Germline values: CDR1 WSHSY, CDR2 SAAADI. CDR3 size: 16 residues. This chain's CDR3 is CASRDPGTPNSYEQYF. The CDR3 nucleotides read TGCGCCAGCAGGGACCCGGGGACACCGAACTCCTACGAGCAGTACTTC.

Remarks on this clonotype: One end of the junction is discordant with germline, which a read error may explain. This chain links TRBV10-3 with TRBJ1-1; D is possibly TRBD1 (5 bases). Germline CDR1 is ENHRY and CDR2 is SYGVKD. This CDR3 is built from 13 residues. CDR3 nucleotide sequence: TGTCCCATCAGTGAGACAAATTGGGACGGAGCTTTCTTT. Its translation: CPISETNWDGAFF.

As DNA, the CDR3 is TGTGCCAGCGGTAATGAGCTTGGAGGACGATTCGGGGTCTACGAGCAGTACTTC. Amino acid sequence: CASGNELGGRFGVYEQYF. The genes are TRBV6-2 or TRBV6-3 and TRBJ2-7; weak D call: TRBD2 (5 bases). Trimming stripped 8 bases from V and 3 bases from J, with 29 bases between. CDR1 and CDR2 (germline): MNHEY, SVGEGT. This CDR3 is built from 18 residues.

J is TRBJ1-3 and V is TRBV11-2; D is undetermined. V was pared by 3 bases and J by 1 base, with 10 bases between. Germline-derived CDR1 and CDR2 are SGHAT and FQNNGV. The CDR3 covers 15 residues. The CDR3 region is CASSFSRGSGNTIYF. The CDR3 bases are TGTGCCAGCAGCTTTAGTAGAGGGTCTGGAAACACCATATATTTT.

As to this clonotype: At one end, the junction sequence differs from germline, possibly due to a read error. The chain carries TRBV12-3 or TRBV12-4 and TRBJ2-1; the D is unclear. CDR3 size: 14 residues. CDR3 residues: CASILLSSYNEQFF. The DNA for the CDR3 is TGTGCCAGCATTTTATTGAGCTCCTACAATGAGCAGTTCTTC.

V gene TRBV2 combines with J gene TRBJ2-6, with D maybe TRBD2 (6 bases). The germline CDR1 and CDR2 sequences are SNHLY and FYNNEI. With 5 bases removed from V and 0 bases from J, the gap between germline ends came to 8 bases. The length of the CDR3 is 15 residues. CDR3 region: CASSIGSSGANVLTF. In nucleotides, the CDR3 is TGTGCCAGCAGTATCGGGAGCTCTGGGGCCAACGTCCTGACTTTC.

This clonotype was seen only once. One end of the junction is discordant with germline, which a read error may explain. The chain is built from TRBV11-2 and TRBJ2-1; 9 bases are a match to TRBD1. The CDR3 contains 17 residues. Germline assignment: CDR1 SGHAT and CDR2 FQNNGV. The CDR3 loop reads CPSSLDRGTGSYNEQFF. DNA of the CDR3: TGTCCCAGCAGCTTAGATCGGGGGACAGGGTCCTACAATGAGCAGTTCTTC. The whole variable domain, remainder taken from reference TRBV11-2 and TRBJ2-1, is EAGVAQSPRYKIIEKRQSVAFWCNPISGHATLYWYQQILGQGPKLLIQFQNNGVVDDSQLPKDRFSAERLKGVDSTLKIQPAKLEDSAVYLCPSSLDRGTGSYNEQFFGPGTRLTVL.

This clonotype appeared a few times. The chain employs TRBV27 and TRBJ2-5, with 14 bases identical to TRBD2. The V gene end was trimmed by 5 bases and the J gene end by 5 bases; junction bases not matched to a gene: 4. The CDR3 has 15 amino acids. Germline lookup yields CDR1 MNHEY and CDR2 SMNVEV (reference sequence). The CDR3 bases are TGTGCCAGCAGTACCGGGACTAGCGGGGGTGAGACCCAGTACTTC. It codes for CASSTGTSGGETQYF.

The chain recombines TRBV20-1 with TRBJ2-3; D is uncertain. Looked up from germline, CDR1 is DFQATT and CDR2 is SNEGSKA (reference sequence). The CDR3 covers 16 residues. Trimming pared 0 bases from V and 1 base from J, leaving 14 bases between. The CDR3 DNA follows: TGCAGTGCTAGAGATCCGGGCGACCTCGGCACAGATACGCAGTATTTT. Its translation is CSARDPGDLGTDTQYF.

With respect to this clonotype: The junction and the germline gene differ at one end; a read error may be behind it. The CDR3 sequence: CASSSPGRDYDSPLHF. The DNA for the CDR3 is TGTGCCAGCAGCTCTCCGGGCAGGGACTATGATTCACCCCTCCACTTT. This sequence joins TRBV7-9 and TRBJ1-6; a possible D gene is TRBD1 (5 bases). Per germline, CDR1 SEHNR and CDR2 FQNEAQ (reference sequence). The CDR3 is 16 residues long.

This clonotype showed up just a few times. The chain has TRBV11-2 and TRBJ2-3; TRBD1 is a possible D gene (6 bases). This CDR3 has 14 residues. The V gene's germline CDR1 is SGHAT and CDR2 FQNNGV. Trimming stripped 1 base from V and 5 bases from J, with 10 bases between. CDR3 coding DNA: TGTGCCAGCAGCTTAGCATACAGGGAAGATACGCAGTATTTT. It codes for CASSLAYREDTQYF.

The count of this clonotype is one. The V call is TRBV14, the J call TRBJ2-7; perhaps D is TRBD1 or TRBD2 (6 bases each). V was pared by 2 bases and J by 6 bases, with 23 bases between. The CDR3 consists of 17 residues. Germline V CDR1 and CDR2: SGHDN, FVKESK. In DNA, the CDR3 is TGTGCCAGCAGCCAACGGTGGGGGGCCTACTTATCTTCCGAGCAGTACTTC. It specifies CASSQRWGAYLSSEQYF.

This rearrangement joins TRBV20-1 to TRBJ2-5; D perhaps matches TRBD2 (6 bases). Germline CDR1 is DFQATT and CDR2 is SNEGSKA (reference sequence). The CDR3 covers 16 residues. V was trimmed by 4 bases and J by 2 bases, leaving 20 bases between them. CDR3 nucleotides: TGCAGTGCTACTCGTGACCTTAGCGGATCTCAAGAGACCCAGTACTTC. Its translation: CSATRDLSGSQETQYF.

In its sample, this clonotype was seen many times. The CDR3 here is CASSLTGRETQYF. The CDR3 coding sequence is TGTGCCAGCAGTTTAACAGGCCGCGAGACCCAGTACTTC. This rearrangement joins TRBV12-3 or TRBV12-4 to TRBJ2-5; D perhaps matches TRBD1 (5 bases). CDR3 length: 13 amino acids. With 2 bases removed from V and 5 bases from J, the gap between germline ends came to 9 bases.

Only a few counts were recorded for this clonotype. V gene TRBV7-9 combines with J gene TRBJ2-7; D not resolved. Deletions cut 3 bases from V and 1 base from J, with 19 bases between. The CDR3 is made up of 17 amino acids. In germline, CDR1 is SEHNR, CDR2 FQNEAQ (reference sequence). The CDR3: CASSLNQAPPESYEQYF. Written as DNA, the CDR3 is TGTGCCAGCAGCTTGAACCAGGCTCCGCCAGAATCCTACGAGCAGTACTTC.

The chain is built from TRBV7-2 and TRBJ2-3; the match to TRBD2 covers 11 bases. The CDR3 runs 16 residues. J was trimmed by 5 bases and V by 1 base; bases with no gene match: 5. Germline V gene data show CDR1 as SGHTA and CDR2 as FQGNSA. The CDR3 here is CASSLDSGGAIDTQYF. CDR3 sequence (DNA): TGTGCCAGCAGCTTAGATAGCGGGGGGGCTATAGATACGCAGTATTTT.

This CDR3 is CSVEDLRTSYNEQFF. The CDR3 DNA reads TGCAGCGTTGAAGATCTAAGAACCTCCTACAATGAGCAGTTCTTC. The rearrangement links TRBV29-1 to TRBJ2-1; D ambiguous. Trimming removed 0 bases from V and 0 bases from J, with 9 bases in between. The CDR3 has 15 residues. CDR1 is SQVTM, CDR2 ANQGSEA, per germline.

The J gene is TRBJ1-4, the V gene TRBV7-8; no clear D. The CDR3 length is 16 residues. V was clipped by 5 bases and J by 4 bases, with 17 bases between them. Germline V gene data show CDR1 as SGHVS and CDR2 as FQNEAQ. The CDR3 protein is CASSLGPVGVNEKLFF. CDR3 sequence (DNA): TGTGCCAGCAGCCTCGGGCCGGTCGGGGTTAATGAAAAACTGTTTTTT. Full variable domain (missing parts from reference TRBV7-8 and TRBJ1-4): GAGVSQSPRYKVAKRGQDVALRCDPISGHVSLFWYQQALGQGPEFLTYFQNEAQLDKSGLPSDRFFAERPEGSVSTLKIQRTQQEDSAVYLCASSLGPVGVNEKLFFGSGTQLSVL.

This chain links TRBV7-9 with TRBJ1-2; D possibly corresponds to TRBD1 (5 bases). Germline V lookup: CDR1 SEHNR, CDR2 FQNEAQ (reference sequence). The CDR3 runs to 16 residues. V lost 4 bases to trimming and J lost 5 bases, with 20 bases between them. The CDR3 DNA sequence: TGTGCCAGCAGCTCGACCGACAGTACACTTGAGTATGGCTACACCTTC. This gives the protein CASSSTDSTLEYGYTF.